The present T cell receptor (beta chain) was sequenced within a study of blood T cell repertoires in COVID-19 (dated by TCRdb to 2019 to 2021). Describing the broader study: Samples covering the acute and convalescent phases of COVID-19 were provided by collaborators in the United States, Italy and Spain. The material from the prospective study consisted of cDNA or gDNA derived from T cells, B-cell-depleted T cells, or PBMCs. The dataset comprised deeply sampled blood TCRbeta repertoires from subjects exposed to, actively infected with, or recovered from COVID-19. The repertoires were released in a freely available public database meant as a resource for research on the immune response to SARS-CoV-2. The samples were drawn from two sources: the first 160 participants of the ongoing ImmuneRACE study, and 950 to 1,500 subjects contributed by 6 global collaborators. Sample metadata almost always included a de-identified subject ID, COVID-19 status, age in years and sex. HLA class I and class II types, where available, came from metadata supplied by the sample provider rather than from assay-based typing.

Concerning this clone: Its binding antigen is unknown. Base qualities are missing; no much larger clone stands one base away.

TCRbeta CDR3 regions were amplified from genomic DNA by means of the immunoSEQ Assay, a bias-controlled multiplex PCR. As for how the authors treated the data: The number of nucleated cells in each sample was estimated from the amplification of reference gene primers within the assay. To quantify the absolute abundance of each unique TCRbeta CDR3 rearrangement, sequence reads were collapsed and filtered. Productive Simpson clonality was computed per sample as the square root of Simpson's diversity index over productive rearrangements. TCRdb's version of the immuneACCESS table is confined to in-frame rearrangements and falls short of the full clone set. An unresolved V gene accounts for under half of the shortfall where checked; the remainder is of unknown origin. V, J and clone size are taken as reported in that table, and D and trimming were inferred from the DNA itself. In all, the sample holds tens of thousands of clones, and approximately 84% of those were seen once. 11% of the sample is held by the ten biggest clonotypes.

Collaborating institutions collected whole blood in K2EDTA tubes following their own protocols. For TCRbeta analysis, collaborators shipped samples as frozen whole blood, isolated PBMCs, or DNA extracted from either of those sample types. Broad study findings and their caveats: Clinical and demographic metadata were provided uncurated, with the amount varying by source and participant.

According to the germline V gene (reference sequence), CDR1 reads LNHDA and CDR2 reads SQIVND. The CDR3, cysteine through phenylalanine, is 15 amino acids long. The retained sequence is limited to the CDR3, 45 bases, with the frame set at the first base. Germline trimming: 4 bases from V, 7 bases from J; junction bases outside gene matches: 7. The rearrangement joined TRBV19 to TRBJ1-6, with TRBD1 matching 7 junction bases. The sequenced sample was peripheral blood. The receptor's source is a man between 65 and 79 years old with active or convalescent COVID-19. The DNA reads as follows: TGTGCCAGTAGTACGGGGACAGATGTGAATTCACCCCTCCACTTT. Its translation reads: CASSTGTDVNSPLHF.